This T cell receptor (beta chain) was recovered during a study of lymphopenia after photon versus proton radiotherapy. Points from the study as a whole: Proton therapy kept repertoires fairly stable, unlike photons, which gained effector/memory cells. Only patients who died were analyzed for survival; proton advantage is unproven. Oligoclonal CD8+ Temra expansion after nadir drove photon patients' diversity drop. In patients who died, overall survival fell as post-nadir TCR diversity dropped more.

CDR3 length: 14 residues. Trimming left V 3 bases short and J 4 bases short, with 12 bases between. Germline V CDR1 and CDR2: MDHEN, SYDVKM. Notes on this clone: As yet, its antigen is unknown.

Libraries were prepared by immunoSEQ multiplex PCR; TCRdb keeps only in-frame clonotypes and omits some of them. The sample consists of about 160,000 clones, roughly nine tenths of them appearing once. The clonotype was recovered from a man aged 45 to 65 with gastric cancer. The chain joins TRBV28 to TRBJ1-1; D is uncertain. Specimen: peripheral blood, collected from a patient treated with photon-based radiotherapy. CDR3 in DNA: TGTGCCAGCAGTTTGGGCCAGTTGGGCACTGAAGCTTTCTTT. Amino acid sequence: CASSLGQLGTEAFF.